These 32 T cell receptor beta chains originate from one sample sequenced in a study of CD8+ T cells in alopecia areata. Extraction and reverse transcription of RNA yielded cDNA as the sequencing template. TCRdb keeps only in-frame clones here, not all; method: immunoSEQ multiplex PCR. The sample has under 250,000 clones, 57% seen once. The sequencing here drew on CD4+ T cells sorted from blood, taken at week 0. Source of these receptors: a human donor with alopecia areata.

This clone was observed once. For the CDR3, the DNA is TGTGCCAGCAGCCTCACTGACAGGGGCTACTATGGCTACACCTTC. It is translated as CASSLTDRGYYGYTF. V usage is TRBV7-2 and J usage is TRBJ1-2; 8 bases are a match to TRBD1. Trimming took 5 bases from V and 3 from J; bases not matched to a gene: 8. The CDR3 extends over 15 amino acids. Germline V gene data show CDR1 as SGHTA and CDR2 as FQGNSA.

V and J are TRBV7-9 and TRBJ2-2; 14 nucleotides align to TRBD2. Germline CDR1 and CDR2: SEHNR and FQNEAQ (reference sequence). Trimming took 6 bases from V and 3 from J; bases not matched to a gene: 3. CDR3 size: 16 residues. CDR3: CASRKGLAGDTGELFF. The CDR3, as DNA: TGTGCCAGCAGGAAGGGACTAGCGGGAGACACCGGGGAGCTGTTTTTT.

V is TRBV5-1 and J is TRBJ1-1, with 10 bases aligning to TRBD1. With V trimmed by 4 bases and J by 0 bases, 3 bases remained unmatched. Germline CDR1 and CDR2: SGHRS and YFSETQ. CDR3 length: 15 residues. The CDR3 is CASSPDRGMNTEAFF. The CDR3 DNA reads TGCGCCAGCAGCCCGGACAGGGGGATGAACACTGAAGCTTTCTTT.

This clone was detected a few times. The chain recombines TRBV25-1 with TRBJ1-1; D not certain. V lost 8 bases, J lost 2 bases, and 15 bases lay in between. The germline V gene has CDR1 MGHDK and CDR2 SYGVNS. CDR3 size: 14 residues. This CDR3 reads CASGPGSVNTEAFF. In nucleotides, the CDR3 is TGTGCCAGCGGCCCCGGGTCTGTAAACACTGAAGCTTTCTTT.

Comment on this clone: Distinct nucleotide sequences in the sample also encode this CDR3. The V and J genes are TRBV29-1 and TRBJ2-3; D is unclear. V lost 5 bases and J 1 base, leaving 4 bases between the germline ends. The germline V gene encodes CDR1 SQVTM and CDR2 ANQGSEA. This CDR3 is 11 amino acids long. CDR3 DNA: TGCAGCGTTCGACGCACAGATACGCAGTATTTT. It codes for CSVRRTDTQYF.

This clone was observed a handful of times. This chain connects TRBV29-1 to TRBJ1-1; no clear D gene. This CDR3 has 12 amino acids. Per the germline V gene, CDR1 is SQVTM and CDR2 is ANQGSEA. Trimming took 7 bases from V and 2 from J, leaving 11 bases between them. The CDR3 sequence: CSGKNGNTEAFF. CDR3 coding DNA: TGCAGCGGGAAAAATGGAAACACTGAAGCTTTCTTT.

The chain has TRBV30 and TRBJ1-4; D gene uncertain. Germline assignment: CDR1 GTSNPN and CDR2 SVGIG (reference sequence). The CDR3 runs to 14 residues. The V end was cut by 2 bases, the J end by 7 bases, with 14 bases between. This CDR3 reads CAWSPQVGGEKLFF. The CDR3 DNA reads TGTGCCTGGAGTCCTCAAGTTGGAGGTGAAAAACTGTTTTTT.

This chain uses TRBV29-1 with TRBJ2-5; 8 nucleotides agree with TRBD1. Germline V gene data show CDR1 as SQVTM and CDR2 as ANQGSEA. The CDR3 contains 13 residues. The V gene end was trimmed by 5 bases and the J gene end by 7 bases; junction bases not matched to a gene: 9. CDR3 region: CSVYGQGVATQYF. CDR3 sequence (DNA): TGCAGCGTTTATGGACAGGGTGTTGCGACCCAGTACTTC.

The chain links TRBV5-1 to TRBJ2-1, with 14 bases fitting TRBD2. The CDR3 extends over 14 amino acids. Germline lookup yields CDR1 SGHRS and CDR2 YFSETQ. V lost 4 bases and J lost 10; bases outside the gene matches: 4. The CDR3 nucleotides are TGCGCCAGCAGCACGGGACTAGCGGGAGTCGAGCAGTTCTTC. It codes for CASSTGLAGVEQFF.

This chain uses TRBV18 with TRBJ2-2; D remains ambiguous. The CDR3 is made up of 16 amino acids. V gave up 2 bases and J gave up 7 bases, with 17 bases separating them. CDR1 and CDR2 (germline): KGHSH, LQKENI. The CDR3 region is CASSPAHNPFDGELFF. In DNA, the CDR3 is TGTGCCAGCTCACCAGCGCACAACCCTTTCGACGGGGAGCTGTTTTTT.

The chain has TRBV2 and TRBJ1-2; no firm D call. V lost 7 bases and J 2 bases, leaving 14 bases between the germline ends. The CDR3 contains 14 residues. Looked up from germline, CDR1 is SNHLY and CDR2 is FYNNEI. CDR3 bases: TGTGCCAGCAAGTCTGGACGGTACAACTATGGCTACACCTTC. This codes for CASKSGRYNYGYTF.

This chain connects TRBV4-2 to TRBJ1-2; D is unclear. The CDR3 totals 15 residues. V shed 0 bases and J shed 2 bases, with 10 bases lying between them. CDR1 and CDR2 (germline): LGHNA, YNFKEQ. This CDR3 reads CASSQEIGWNYGYTF. The DNA for the CDR3 is TGTGCCAGCAGCCAAGAAATAGGGTGGAACTATGGCTACACCTTC.

This chain connects TRBV7-3 to TRBJ2-1; 11 bases are shared with TRBD1. The V segment lost 5 bases and the J segment 8 bases; nucleotides outside the gene matches: 17. There are 18 residues in the CDR3. CDR1 and CDR2 from the germline V gene are SGHTA and FQGTGA. CDR3 DNA sequence: TGTGCCAGCAGCGCTCAAGGGGCTCACGGGACAGGGGGATATGAGCAGTTCTTC. Encoded protein: CASSAQGAHGTGGYEQFF.

The chain joins TRBV5-6 to TRBJ2-3, with 10 positions matching TRBD2. Unmatched junction bases numbered 5, after V lost 0 bases and J lost 4 bases. Germline-derived CDR1 and CDR2 are SGHDT and YYEEEE. The CDR3 is 16 amino acids. Here the CDR3 reads CASSLASGTSADTQYF. DNA of the CDR3: TGTGCCAGCAGCTTGGCCTCCGGGACTAGCGCAGATACGCAGTATTTT.

The chain employs TRBV10-3 and TRBJ1-5; 8 bases agree with TRBD1. Germline CDR1 reads ENHRY; CDR2 reads SYGVKD. The CDR3 runs 14 residues. After removal of 11 bases from V and 5 bases from J, the junction contained 11 bases not matched to a gene. CDR3 amino acids: CAASPGQGYQPQHF. DNA of the CDR3: TGTGCCGCGAGTCCCGGACAGGGTTATCAGCCCCAGCATTTT.

This clone showed up just once. The chain joins TRBV27 to TRBJ1-4; D uncertain. Germline V gene lookup returns CDR1 MNHEY and CDR2 SMNVEV (reference sequence). CDR3 length: 15 residues. The V and J ends lost 2 bases and 4 bases respectively, with 11 bases between them. The CDR3 is CASSLGRTFNEKLFF. As DNA, the CDR3 is TGTGCCAGCAGTTTAGGGCGGACCTTTAATGAAAAACTGTTTTTT.

CDR3 loop: CASSADLNTEAFF. The DNA of the CDR3 is TGTGCCAGCAGCGCAGATTTGAACACTGAAGCTTTCTTT. The rearrangement joins TRBV11-1 to TRBJ1-1, with D hard to call. CDR3 length: 13 residues. Looked up from germline, CDR1 is SGHAT and CDR2 is FQDESV (reference sequence). The V end lost 5 bases, the J end lost 0 bases, and 7 bases lay between the germline ends.

The CDR3 region is CATLYSGANVLTF. The CDR3 nucleotides are TGTGCCACACTTTACTCTGGGGCCAACGTCCTGACTTTC. The J gene is TRBJ2-6, the V gene TRBV30; D not resolved. The germline V gene encodes CDR1 GTSNPN and CDR2 SVGIG (reference sequence). V was shortened by 8 bases and J by 0 bases, with 8 bases between the two germline ends. This CDR3 region has 13 residues.

This chain links TRBV30 with TRBJ1-4; D is undetermined. The V and J ends lost 3 bases and 0 bases respectively, with 11 bases between them. The CDR3 is 15 amino acids. Germline CDR1 reads GTSNPN; CDR2 reads SVGIG (reference sequence). The CDR3 loop is CAWRAYSATNEKLFF. The DNA for the CDR3 is TGTGCCTGGAGAGCCTATAGTGCAACTAATGAAAAACTGTTTTTT.

This clone was seen a few times. V is TRBV9 and J is TRBJ2-2; D is unclear. V lost 2 bases to trimming and J lost 2 bases, with 7 bases between them. The CDR3 extends over 14 amino acids. CDR1 and CDR2 (germline): SGDLS, YYNGEE. The CDR3 nucleotides read TGTGCCAGCAGCGTGAGCACTAACACCGGGGAGCTGTTTTTT. This sequence encodes CASSVSTNTGELFF.

To note about this clone: The same CDR3 arises from other DNA sequences in this sample as well. This chain links TRBV30 with TRBJ2-3, with D maybe TRBD2 (6 bases). The V and J ends lost 0 bases and 6 bases respectively, with 10 bases between them. The CDR3 sequence is 13 residues long. Germline-derived CDR1 and CDR2 are GTSNPN and SVGIG (reference sequence). The CDR3 nucleotides are TGTGCCTGGAGTGTTGGTGGGGGGGATACGCAGTATTTT. It is translated as CAWSVGGGDTQYF.

The chain combines TRBV30 with TRBJ2-6, with no clear D. Germline V lookup: CDR1 GTSNPN, CDR2 SVGIG (reference sequence). The CDR3 loop spans 13 amino acids. V gave up 3 bases and J gave up 4 bases, with 7 bases separating them. CDR3 bases: TGTGCCTGGAGGCTATCCGGGGCCAACGTCCTGACTTTC. Translation gives CAWRLSGANVLTF. The variable domain in full, with the rest retrieved from reference TRBV30 and TRBJ2-6, is SQTIHQWPATLVQPVGSPLSLECTVEGTSNPNLYWYRQAAGRGLQLLFYSVGIGQISSEVPQNLSASRPQDRQFILSSKKLLLSDSGFYLCAWRLSGANVLTFGAGSRLTVL.

On this clone: This sequence may be a read error, since a much larger clone differs from it by one base. The sample holds other DNA sequences that translate to the same CDR3. The gene calls are TRBV11-2 and TRBJ2-4, with no clear D. Germline values: CDR1 SGHAT, CDR2 FQNNGV. This CDR3 has 12 residues. V was cut by 3 bases and J by 1 base, with 1 base left in between. The CDR3 DNA sequence: TGTGCCAGCAGCTTGGCCAAAAACATTCAGTACTTC. This gives the protein CASSLAKNIQYF.

The table lists this clone with a few counts. The V gene is TRBV6-5, the J gene TRBJ1-5, with D unresolved. V was clipped by 2 bases and J by 2 bases, with 10 bases between them. This CDR3 comprises 15 residues. In germline, CDR1 is MNHEY, CDR2 SVGAGI. The chain's CDR3 is CASSYDDNRNQPQHF. The CDR3 region has the DNA TGTGCCAGCAGTTACGATGACAATCGCAATCAGCCCCAGCATTTT.

The CDR3 DNA reads as TGCGCCAGCAGAGAAGACAGGGTCGACGGGGAGCTGTTTTTT. Translation gives CASREDRVDGELFF. The V gene is TRBV5-1, the J gene TRBJ2-2; 7 nucleotides align to TRBD1. The V gene's germline CDR1 is SGHRS and CDR2 YFSETQ. There are 14 residues in the CDR3. V lost 5 bases, J lost 7 bases, and 8 bases stayed unmatched.

The chain links TRBV13 to TRBJ2-7; perhaps TRBD2 as D (7 bases). The CDR3 sequence is 15 residues long. CDR1 and CDR2 from the germline V gene are PRHDT and FYEKMQ (reference sequence). Trimming removed 8 bases at V and 2 bases at J, with 19 bases between. CDR3 sequence: CASSPPGGLTYEQYF. In DNA, the CDR3 is TGTGCCAGCTCCCCCCCGGGGGGCCTTACCTACGAGCAGTACTTC.

Remarks on this clone: Other DNA sequences in this specimen translate into the identical CDR3. CDR3: CASSLLAGGPSSGANVLTF. The CDR3 DNA reads as TGCGCCAGCAGCTTGTTAGCGGGGGGCCCGAGCTCTGGGGCCAACGTCCTGACTTTC. The rearrangement links TRBV5-1 to TRBJ2-6; the match to TRBD2 covers 10 bases. This CDR3 is built from 19 residues. Germline CDR1 SGHRS, CDR2 YFSETQ. The J segment lost 0 bases and the V segment lost 1 base, leaving 7 bases of the junction unmatched.

V and J are TRBV29-1 and TRBJ2-2; D call uncertain. Germline lookup yields CDR1 SQVTM and CDR2 ANQGSEA. V was clipped by 4 bases and J by 6 bases, with 9 bases between them. This CDR3 contains 12 residues. The CDR3: CSVASLAGELFF. The CDR3 DNA reads as TGCAGCGTTGCTAGTCTAGCCGGGGAGCTGTTTTTT.

The genes are TRBV7-9 and TRBJ2-2; no reliable D call. The germline V gene encodes CDR1 SEHNR and CDR2 FQNEAQ (reference sequence). This CDR3 is 14 amino acids long. Trimming removed 8 bases from V and 4 bases from J, with 14 bases in between. CDR3 sequence: CASGSQRSTGELFF. As DNA, the CDR3 is TGTGCCAGCGGGTCTCAAAGGAGCACCGGGGAGCTGTTTTTT.

The genes are TRBV5-1 and TRBJ2-3; TRBD2 matches at 16 bases. Germline values: CDR1 SGHRS, CDR2 YFSETQ. The CDR3 totals 18 residues. The trim removed 4 bases at V and 4 bases at J, leaving 9 bases unmatched. The CDR3 loop is CASSLGTSGGAVSDTQYF. CDR3 nucleotide sequence: TGCGCCAGCAGCCTGGGGACTAGCGGGGGGGCCGTCTCAGATACGCAGTATTTT.

In this sample, this clone turned up once. V is TRBV5-1 and J is TRBJ2-7; D call uncertain. The CDR3 has 15 residues. Germline V CDR1 and CDR2: SGHRS, YFSETQ. V was cut by 0 bases and J by 0 bases, with 10 bases left in between. CDR3 coding DNA: TGCGCCAGCAGCTTGGACTCCAGGAGCTCCTACGAGCAGTACTTC. This translates into CASSLDSRSSYEQYF.

The chain carries TRBV7-8 and TRBJ2-4; 7 nucleotides agree with TRBD1. CDR1 SGHVS and CDR2 FQNEAQ come from the germline V gene. The CDR3 length is 18 residues. Losses at the gene ends were 5 bases for V and 0 bases for J; bases not matched to a gene: 13. The CDR3 loop reads CASSARGTALPAKNIQYF. Written as DNA, the CDR3 is TGTGCCAGCAGCGCCAGAGGGACAGCTCTCCCAGCCAAAAACATTCAGTACTTC. The whole variable domain, remainder taken from reference TRBV7-8 and TRBJ2-4, is GAGVSQSPRYKVAKRGQDVALRCDPISGHVSLFWYQQALGQGPEFLTYFQNEAQLDKSGLPSDRFFAERPEGSVSTLKIQRTQQEDSAVYLCASSARGTALPAKNIQYFGAGTRLSVL.